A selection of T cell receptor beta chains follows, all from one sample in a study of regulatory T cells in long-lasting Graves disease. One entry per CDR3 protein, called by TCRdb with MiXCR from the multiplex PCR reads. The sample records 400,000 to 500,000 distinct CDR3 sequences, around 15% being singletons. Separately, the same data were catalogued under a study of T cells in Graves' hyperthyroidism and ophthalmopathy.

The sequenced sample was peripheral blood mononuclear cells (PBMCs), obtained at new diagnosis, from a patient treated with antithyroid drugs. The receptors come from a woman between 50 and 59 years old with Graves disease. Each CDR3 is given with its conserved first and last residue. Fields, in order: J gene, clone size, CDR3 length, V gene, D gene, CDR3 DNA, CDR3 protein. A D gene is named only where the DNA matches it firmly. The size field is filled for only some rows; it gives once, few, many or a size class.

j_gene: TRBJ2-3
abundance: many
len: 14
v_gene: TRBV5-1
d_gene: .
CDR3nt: TGTGCCAGCAGCTTCGCCTCATCCGCAGATACGCAGTATTTT
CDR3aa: CASSFASSADTQYF

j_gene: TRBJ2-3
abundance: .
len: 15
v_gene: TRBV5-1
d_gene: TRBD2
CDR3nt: TGCGCCAGCAGCTTGGTTGGGACTAAGGCAGATACGCAGTATTTT
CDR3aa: CASSLVGTKADTQYF

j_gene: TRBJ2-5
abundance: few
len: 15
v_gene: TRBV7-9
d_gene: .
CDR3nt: TGTGCCAGCAGCTTAGTGGTAGGGGCCGGGGAGACCCAGTACTTC
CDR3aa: CASSLVVGAGETQYF

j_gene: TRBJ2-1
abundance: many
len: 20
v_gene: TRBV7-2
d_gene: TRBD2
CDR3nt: TGTGCCAGCAGCCTGCCTGGACTAGCGGGAACAAGAATTTCCTACAATGAGCAGTTCTTC
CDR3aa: CASSLPGLAGTRISYNEQFF

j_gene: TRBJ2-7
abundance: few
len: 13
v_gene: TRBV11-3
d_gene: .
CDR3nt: TGTGCCAGCAGCTTAGGACAGGTGTCCGAGCAGTACTTC
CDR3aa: CASSLGQVSEQYF

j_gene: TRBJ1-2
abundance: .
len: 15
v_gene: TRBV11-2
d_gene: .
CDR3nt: TGTGCCAGCAGCTTAGATTTTACGCCCGAATATGGCTACACCTTC
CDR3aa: CASSLDFTPEYGYTF

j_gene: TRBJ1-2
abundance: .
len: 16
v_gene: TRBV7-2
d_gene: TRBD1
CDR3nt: TGTGCCAGCAGCTTAGCCTCCGGGACAGAGCTCTATGGCTACACCTTC
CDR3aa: CASSLASGTELYGYTF

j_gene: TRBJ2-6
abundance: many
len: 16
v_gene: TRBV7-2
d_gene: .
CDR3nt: TGTGCCAGCAGCTTACGAGTAGGGAGTGGGGCCAACGTCCTGACTTTC
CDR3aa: CASSLRVGSGANVLTF

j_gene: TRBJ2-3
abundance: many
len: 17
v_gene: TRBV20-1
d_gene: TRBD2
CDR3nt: TGCAGTGCTAGAGTGAGCGGGATGGTCCCGTTTCCAGATACGCAGTATTTT
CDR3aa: CSARVSGMVPFPDTQYF

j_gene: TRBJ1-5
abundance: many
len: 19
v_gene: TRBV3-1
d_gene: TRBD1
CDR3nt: TGTGCCAGCAGCCTTCGATACAGGGGGCAGGAATATAGCAATCAGCCCCAGCATTTT
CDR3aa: CASSLRYRGQEYSNQPQHF

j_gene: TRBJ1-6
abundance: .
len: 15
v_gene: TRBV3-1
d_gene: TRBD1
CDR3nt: TGTGCCAGCAGCCAACTGAGACAGGGAACGTCACCCCTCCACTTT
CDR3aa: CASSQLRQGTSPLHF

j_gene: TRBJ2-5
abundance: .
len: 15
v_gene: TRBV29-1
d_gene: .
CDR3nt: TGCAGCGTTGGGAAATTCGCAGGGATTTTGGAGACCCAGTACTTC
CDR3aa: CSVGKFAGILETQYF

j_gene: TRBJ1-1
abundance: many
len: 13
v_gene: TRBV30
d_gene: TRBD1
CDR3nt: TGTGCCTGGTCGGACAGGGGGGTGGTTGAAGCTTTCTTT
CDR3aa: CAWSDRGVVEAFF

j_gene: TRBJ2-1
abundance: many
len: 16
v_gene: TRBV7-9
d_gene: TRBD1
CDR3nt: TGTGCCAGCAGGGGAAGACAGGGGAGCTCCTACAATGAGCAGTTCTTC
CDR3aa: CASRGRQGSSYNEQFF

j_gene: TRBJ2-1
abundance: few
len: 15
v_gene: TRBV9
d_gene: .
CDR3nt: TGTGCCAGCAGCGAGGGCTGGAGCTCCTACAATGAGCAGTTCTTC
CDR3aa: CASSEGWSSYNEQFF

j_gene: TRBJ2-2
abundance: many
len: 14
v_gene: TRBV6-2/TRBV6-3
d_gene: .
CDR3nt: TGTGCCAGCAGTTACAGACTACCCACCGGGGAGCTGTTTTTT
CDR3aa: CASSYRLPTGELFF

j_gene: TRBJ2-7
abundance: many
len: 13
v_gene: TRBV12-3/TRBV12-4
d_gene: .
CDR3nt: TGTGCCAGCAGCCCTTGCCAGGGTTGCGAGCAGTACTTC
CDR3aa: CASSPCQGCEQYF

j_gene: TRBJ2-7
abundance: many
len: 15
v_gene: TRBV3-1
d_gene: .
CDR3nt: TGTGCCAGCAGCCAAGGTAGCGGAGTTGCCTACGAGCAGTACTTC
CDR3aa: CASSQGSGVAYEQYF